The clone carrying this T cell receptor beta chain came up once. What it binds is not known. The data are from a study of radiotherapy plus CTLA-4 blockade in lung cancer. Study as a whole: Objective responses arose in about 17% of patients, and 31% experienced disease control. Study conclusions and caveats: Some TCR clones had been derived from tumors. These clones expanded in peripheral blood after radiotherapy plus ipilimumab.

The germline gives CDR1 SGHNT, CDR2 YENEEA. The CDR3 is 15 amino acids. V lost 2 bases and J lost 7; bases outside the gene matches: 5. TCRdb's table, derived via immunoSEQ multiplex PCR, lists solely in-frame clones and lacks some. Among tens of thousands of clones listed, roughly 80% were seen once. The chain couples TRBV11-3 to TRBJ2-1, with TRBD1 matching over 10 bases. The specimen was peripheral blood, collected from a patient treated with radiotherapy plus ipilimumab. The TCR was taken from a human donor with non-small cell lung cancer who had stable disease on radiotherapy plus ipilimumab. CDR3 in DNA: TGTGCCAGCAGCTTAAGGGGACAGGGGTGGAATGAGCAGTTCTTC. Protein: CASSLRGQGWNEQFF. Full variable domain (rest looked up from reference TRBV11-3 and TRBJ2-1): EAGVVQSPRYKIIEKKQPVAFWCNPISGHNTLYWYLQNLGQGPELLIRYENEEAVDDSQLPKDRFSAERLKGVDSTLKIQPAELGDSAVYLCASSLRGQGWNEQFFGPGTRLTVL.